This passage covers 27 T cell receptor beta chains from one sample sequenced in a study of blood T cell repertoires in COVID-19 (dated by TCRdb to between 2020 and 2021). Library preparation employed the immunoSEQ multiplex PCR assay. Drawn from immuneACCESS, this table holds only the in-frame rearrangements with V and J called that TCRdb kept. Clones are partly lost; checked studies trace under half to an unresolved V gene and leave the rest unexplained. The sample table records roughly 77,000 clones; 76% of these occur just once. The ten top clones hold approximately 15% of the sample. Sequencing input: peripheral blood. The receptor set was obtained from a man in his 60s with COVID-19, enrolled during active disease.

The chain couples TRBV4-1 to TRBJ1-2; D ambiguous. V lost 2 bases and J 3 bases, leaving 4 bases between the germline ends. CDR1 and CDR2 from the germline V gene are MGHRA and YSYEKL. The CDR3 loop spans 12 amino acids. The CDR3 reads CASSQHDYGYTF. CDR3 nucleotides: TGCGCCAGCAGCCAACATGACTATGGCTACACCTTC.

The chain employs TRBV9 and TRBJ1-1; 9 positions agree with TRBD1. The V segment lost 2 bases and the J segment 3 bases; nucleotides outside the gene matches: 8. Germline-derived CDR1 and CDR2 are SGDLS and YYNGEE. This CDR3 spans 16 amino acids. CDR3 coding DNA: TGTGCCAGCAGCGTTGGAGACAGGGGGTTCGACACTGAAGCTTTCTTT. As protein: CASSVGDRGFDTEAFF. The full variable domain, completed using reference TRBV9 and TRBJ1-1, is DSGVTQTPKHLITATGQRVTLRCSPRSGDLSVYWYQQSLDQGLQFLIQYYNGEERAKGNILERFSAQQFPDLHSELNLSSLELGDSALYFCASSVGDRGFDTEAFFGQGTRLTVV.

CDR3 bases: TGTGCCAGTAACAACCTCGCTGGGGGCGCGGGCAATCAGCCCCAGCATTTT. It encodes CASNNLAGGAGNQPQHF. The rearrangement joins TRBV19 to TRBJ1-5; D possibly corresponds to TRBD1 (6 bases). V was trimmed by 7 bases and J by 2 bases, leaving 21 bases between them. This CDR3 has 17 residues. Germline V gene sequence: CDR1 LNHDA, CDR2 SQIVND (reference sequence). The full variable domain, completed using reference TRBV19 and TRBJ1-5, is DGGITQSPKYLFRKEGQNVTLSCEQNLNHDAMYWYRQDPGQGLRLIYYSQIVNDFQKGDIAEGYSVSREKKESFPLTVTSAQKNPTAFYLCASNNLAGGAGNQPQHFGDGTRLSIL.

This clone came up a few times. This chain connects TRBV6-5 to TRBJ1-5; perhaps TRBD1 as D (6 bases). Germline loops: CDR1 MNHEY, CDR2 SVGAGI. The CDR3 runs 15 residues. The V and J ends lost 5 bases and 2 bases respectively, with 13 bases between them. CDR3 DNA sequence: TGTGCCAGCAGTCCGGACAGCCGGGGCAATCAGCCCCAGCATTTT. This sequence encodes CASSPDSRGNQPQHF.

The rearrangement joins TRBV4-1 to TRBJ1-4; D ambiguous. Germline assignment: CDR1 MGHRA and CDR2 YSYEKL. Between the trimmed V and J ends, which lost 7 bases and 2 bases, there was a span of 17 bases. The CDR3 totals 16 residues. CDR3 in DNA: TGCGCCAGCACCCCTGGGCCCTTCAGGACTAATGAAAAACTGTTTTTT. It is translated as CASTPGPFRTNEKLFF.

This clone was detected only a few times. The chain is built from TRBV10-3 and TRBJ2-7, with a tentative D call TRBD1 (6 bases). Between the trimmed V and J ends, which lost 6 bases and 0 bases, there was a span of 12 bases. Germline V lookup: CDR1 ENHRY, CDR2 SYGVKD. This CDR3 has 14 amino acids. DNA for the CDR3: TGTGCCATCAGGGACACAGGGAGCTCCTACGAGCAGTACTTC. Its protein product is CAIRDTGSSYEQYF.

The CDR3 sequence: CASSLRSNYGYTF. In nucleotides, the CDR3 is TGTGCCAGCAGCCTGAGGTCTAACTATGGCTACACCTTC. V usage is TRBV12-3 or TRBV12-4 and J usage is TRBJ1-2; no clear D. Trimming removed 6 bases from V and 0 bases from J, with 8 bases in between. CDR3 length equals 13 residues.

The rearrangement joins TRBV2 to TRBJ2-1; TRBD1 might be the D (5 bases). This CDR3 region has 14 residues. The germline V gene encodes CDR1 SNHLY and CDR2 FYNNEI. V lost 7 bases and J 6 bases, leaving 16 bases between the germline ends. Here the CDR3 reads CASTRADQGNEQFF. The CDR3 DNA sequence: TGTGCCAGCACCCGCGCAGACCAGGGCAATGAGCAGTTCTTC.

V is TRBV4-1 and J is TRBJ2-1, with TRBD2 identical over 12 bases. J gave up 8 bases and V 3 bases, and 8 bases lay outside the gene matches. CDR3 length: 16 residues. CDR1 and CDR2 (germline): MGHRA, YSYEKL. CDR3 loop: CASSQVLAGGIDEQFF. DNA of the CDR3: TGCGCCAGCAGCCAGGTACTAGCGGGGGGAATAGATGAGCAGTTCTTC.

This clone has just a few counts. This chain joins TRBV7-6 and TRBJ2-7, with a weak D call TRBD2 (6 bases). V shed 4 bases and J shed 5 bases, with 21 bases lying between them. The CDR3 covers 16 residues. Germline CDR1 and CDR2: SGHVS and FNYEAQ. In DNA form, the CDR3 reads TGTGCCAGCAGCTCCACCCCCGGGAGTACGGCCGACGAGCAGTACTTC. Amino acid sequence: CASSSTPGSTADEQYF.

The chain is built from TRBV2 and TRBJ2-7, with D possibly TRBD2 on 5 matching bases. Germline V lookup: CDR1 SNHLY, CDR2 FYNNEI. The CDR3 has 14 residues. V was clipped by 5 bases and J by 3 bases, with 14 bases between them. For the CDR3, the DNA is TGTGCCAGCAGTTGGTCACGGGAAGACTACGAGCAGTACTTC. Encoded protein: CASSWSREDYEQYF.

The chain uses TRBV2 and TRBJ1-2, with 7 bases fitting TRBD1. Germline V gives CDR1 SNHLY, CDR2 FYNNEI. V lost 6 bases to trimming and J lost 7 bases; unmatched junction nucleotides: 11. The CDR3 totals 14 residues. The CDR3, as DNA: TGTGCCAGCAGCGTCTCAGGGACAGACCTTGGCTACACCTTC. Translating it yields CASSVSGTDLGYTF.

The CDR3 coding sequence is TGTGCCAGCAGCAACGGGGGTAGGGAAGCTTTCTTT. Translating it yields CASSNGGREAFF. The J gene is TRBJ1-1, the V gene TRBV21-1. TRBV21-1 is a listed pseudogene. This CDR3 region has 12 residues.

The chain uses TRBV29-1 and TRBJ2-5; TRBD2 might be the D (7 bases). The CDR3 sequence is 13 residues long. Germline CDR1 reads SQVTM; CDR2 reads ANQGSEA. Trimming took off 7 bases at V and 3 bases at J, with 15 bases between the two ends. CDR3 residues: CSGKAGHKETQYF. CDR3 DNA: TGCAGCGGGAAAGCGGGACACAAAGAGACCCAGTACTTC.

This sequence joins TRBV30 and TRBJ1-5; 7 nucleotides line up with TRBD1. Per the germline V gene, CDR1 is GTSNPN and CDR2 is SVGIG (reference sequence). V gave up 2 bases and J gave up 4 bases; unmatched junction bases: 8. This CDR3 region has 15 residues. The CDR3: CAWSLKTGRNQPQHF. The CDR3 DNA reads TGTGCCTGGAGTTTGAAGACAGGGAGGAATCAGCCCCAGCATTTT.

The chain couples TRBV5-1 to TRBJ2-2; a weak D match, TRBD1 (6 bases). Trimming stripped 5 bases from V and 6 bases from J, with 17 bases between. Per the germline V gene, CDR1 is SGHRS and CDR2 is YFSETQ. This CDR3 region has 15 residues. CDR3 in DNA: TGCGCCAGCAGTCGTGTCCAGGGGCAGGCCGGGGAGCTGTTTTTT. Its translation is CASSRVQGQAGELFF.

This clone was counted only a few times. The chain uses TRBV19 and TRBJ1-1, with no clear D. V dropped 7 bases and J dropped 8 bases, with 14 bases sitting between them. This CDR3 comprises 12 residues. CDR1 LNHDA and CDR2 SQIVND come from the germline V gene (reference sequence). CDR3 loop: CASTSGISEAFF. In nucleotides, the CDR3 is TGTGCCAGTACCTCCGGGATCTCAGAAGCTTTCTTT.

This rearrangement joins TRBV28 to TRBJ1-5, with 7 bases aligning to TRBD1. This CDR3 has 16 residues. CDR1 and CDR2 (germline): MDHEN, SYDVKM. The junction had 14 bases not matched to a gene; V was cut back by 5 bases and J by 7 bases. The DNA for the CDR3 is TGTGCCAGCAGTGCATCGCCGGGACAGCGTACGCAGCCCCAGCATTTT. Residues: CASSASPGQRTQPQHF.

V and J are TRBV3-1 (or the pseudogene TRBV3-2) and TRBJ2-3, with D possibly being TRBD1 (6 bases). The CDR3 loop spans 12 amino acids. Germline V CDR1 and CDR2: LGHDT, YNNKEL (reference sequence). The V end was cut by 5 bases, the J end by 13 bases, with 16 bases between. In nucleotides, the CDR3 is TGTGCCAGCAGCTGGTCAGGACAGCCGAAGTATTTT. Its protein is CASSWSGQPKYF.

The chain employs TRBV6-5 and TRBJ2-3, with TRBD2 as a possible D gene (6 bases). The CDR3 consists of 12 residues. Germline V gene lookup returns CDR1 MNHEY and CDR2 SVGAGI. Trimming shortened V by 10 bases and J by 8 bases, and 16 bases separated the two germline ends. The CDR3 DNA reads TGTGCCACCAAGACTAGGGAGTCTACGCAGTATTTT. It yields the protein CATKTRESTQYF.

This sequence joins TRBV28 and TRBJ2-1, with a weak D call TRBD2 (5 bases). V lost 7 bases and J 0 bases, leaving 10 bases between the germline ends. The CDR3 covers 14 residues. Germline CDR1 MDHEN, CDR2 SYDVKM. In nucleotides, the CDR3 is TGTGCCAGCATAGGAGGAGGCTCCTACAATGAGCAGTTCTTC. Its protein is CASIGGGSYNEQFF.

This chain uses TRBV30 with TRBJ1-2; 9 bases map to TRBD1. Germline V CDR1 and CDR2: GTSNPN, SVGIG (reference sequence). Trimming cost V 5 bases and J 11 bases; bases outside gene matches: 15. The CDR3 runs 14 residues. CDR3 bases: TGTGCCTGGGGAGATCCGTGGGGACAGGGCGGGTACACCTTC. Translation: CAWGDPWGQGGYTF.

The chain carries TRBV3-1 (or the pseudogene TRBV3-2) and TRBJ2-3, with 11 bases identical to TRBD2. This CDR3 region has 15 residues. Germline CDR1 reads LGHDT; CDR2 reads YNNKEL (reference sequence). Trimming at V came to 2 bases and at J to 6 bases, leaving 4 bases not matched to a gene. The CDR3 bases are TGTGCCAGCAGCCAATTAGCGGGAGGGCCGGATACGCAGTATTTT. This gives the protein CASSQLAGGPDTQYF.

The chain recombines TRBV6-5 with TRBJ2-1, with TRBD2 identical over 10 bases. CDR3 size: 14 residues. With 6 bases clipped from V and 6 bases from J, the junction kept 5 bases outside the gene matches. Germline loops: CDR1 MNHEY, CDR2 SVGAGI. CDR3 in amino acids: CASRASGGFNEQFF. CDR3 nucleotides: TGTGCCAGCAGGGCTAGCGGGGGATTCAATGAGCAGTTCTTC.

The V gene is TRBV5-1, the J gene TRBJ1-1; the match to TRBD1 covers 9 bases. The trim removed 4 bases at V and 0 bases at J, leaving 4 bases unmatched. CDR1 is SGHRS, CDR2 YFSETQ, per germline. The CDR3 has 15 amino acids. The CDR3 region is CASSPGQGVNTEAFF. The CDR3 coding sequence is TGCGCCAGCAGCCCGGGACAGGGAGTGAACACTGAAGCTTTCTTT.

The chain combines TRBV7-9 with TRBJ1-1; the D gene is possibly TRBD1 (5 bases). CDR3 length: 14 amino acids. Trimming took 5 bases from V and 5 from J, leaving 15 bases between them. Germline V gene data show CDR1 as SEHNR and CDR2 as FQNEAQ (reference sequence). The CDR3 loop reads CASSLQGVGTEAFF. CDR3 DNA: TGTGCCAGCAGCCTCCAAGGGGTAGGAACTGAAGCTTTCTTT.

This chain joins TRBV5-4 and TRBJ1-2; D may be TRBD1 (5 bases). Germline V gene data show CDR1 as SGHNT and CDR2 as YYREEE (reference sequence). This CDR3 region has 15 residues. Trimming shortened V by 4 bases and J by 0 bases, and 13 bases separated the two germline ends. The chain's CDR3 is CASSPGGYTNYGYTF. The CDR3 bases are TGTGCCAGCAGCCCGGGGGGATACACTAACTATGGCTACACCTTC. Together with reference TRBV5-4 and TRBJ1-2, the CDR3 gives the full variable domain: ETGVTQSPTHLIKTRGQQVTLRCSSQSGHNTVSWYQQALGQGPQFIFQYYREEENGRGNFPPRFSGLQFPNYSSELNVNALELDDSALYLCASSPGGYTNYGYTFGSGTRLTVV.